This entry lists 26 T cell receptor beta chains sequenced from one sample in a study of vaccination and CD4 T cells after COVID-19. Treatment specified: 10-day PBMC culture with coronavirus spike peptide pools or control peptides (ViraFEST assay). CD4+ T cells that came from the unexposed donor were collected before the COVID-19 pandemic (2011-2018). Once obtained from cultured CD4+ T cells, the DNA was sequenced using the Oncomine TCR Beta short-read assay. Cultures of CD4+ T cells served as the source for extracting genomic DNA. Using its own MiXCR run on the PCR reads, TCRdb lists one record per CDR3 protein. The sample consists of 10,000 or so distinct CDR3 sequences, roughly a third of them appearing once. The antigens for these receptors are not known. Sequencing used CD4+ T cells from blood, cultured in vitro. The receptors were gathered from a human donor in good health.

In DNA, the CDR3 is TGCAGTGCTAGGCTGGTTAACACTGAAGCTTTCTTT. Translation: CSARLVNTEAFF. This chain connects TRBV20-1 to TRBJ1-1; D not certain. The CDR3 sequence is 12 residues long. Per the germline V gene, CDR1 is DFQATT and CDR2 is SNEGSKA (reference sequence). V lost 3 bases and J lost 2, with 7 bases in between.

The chain uses TRBV25-1 and TRBJ1-1; D unclear. CDR3 length: 13 residues. V lost 3 bases, J lost 4 bases, and 9 bases lay in between. Germline V gives CDR1 MGHDK, CDR2 SYGVNS. CDR3 region: CASSERAGTEAFF. CDR3 in DNA: TGTGCCAGCAGTGAGCGGGCTGGCACTGAAGCTTTCTTT.

This clonotype was seen a handful of times. The chain combines TRBV20-1 with TRBJ2-7, with TRBD2 identical over 9 bases. Germline V CDR1 and CDR2: DFQATT, SNEGSKA (reference sequence). CDR3 length: 14 residues. The ends lost 1 base at V and 3 bases at J; junction bases unmatched: 4. In DNA form, the CDR3 reads TGCAGTGCTAGAGGCCTAGCGGGAAACTACGAGCAGTACTTC. This translates into CSARGLAGNYEQYF.

In DNA, the CDR3 is TGTGCCAGCAGCTTAGAGCCAGGGGGTGTAGCCTACGAGCAGTACTTC. It encodes CASSLEPGGVAYEQYF. The V call is TRBV7-2, the J call TRBJ2-7, with 7 positions matching TRBD1. This CDR3 spans 16 amino acids. J gave up 2 bases and V 1 base, and 8 bases lay outside the gene matches. The V gene's germline CDR1 is SGHTA and CDR2 FQGNSA.

The table lists this clonotype with a few counts. J is TRBJ2-7 and V is TRBV21-1; the table assigns TRBD1, which was not confirmed against the DNA. TRBV21-1 is listed as a pseudogene. The CDR3 is 16 amino acids. CDR3 in amino acids: CASSRAERQGLYEQYF. The CDR3 DNA follows: TGTGCCAGCAGCCGCGCGGAGAGACAGGGTCTCTACGAGCAGTACTTC.

The rearrangement links TRBV28 to TRBJ2-3; 13 nucleotides match TRBD2. The V and J ends lost 10 bases and 4 bases, in that order; junction bases with no gene match: 5. The CDR3 runs 14 residues. Germline lookup yields CDR1 MDHEN and CDR2 SYDVKM. CDR3 residues: CATRLAGGADTQYF. CDR3 DNA: TGTGCCACCCGACTAGCGGGAGGAGCAGATACGCAGTATTTT.

There are a few counts of this clonotype. The rearrangement uses TRBV29-1 and TRBJ2-3, with TRBD1 matching 7 bases. Germline CDR1 reads SQVTM; CDR2 reads ANQGSEA. CDR3 length: 12 amino acids. The V and J ends lost 4 bases and 4 bases, in that order; junction bases with no gene match: 2. DNA for the CDR3: TGCAGCGTTGGGACAGGATCAGATACGCAGTATTTT. It yields the protein CSVGTGSDTQYF.

The chain links TRBV7-9 to TRBJ1-3; no reliable D call. Germline V lookup: CDR1 SEHNR, CDR2 FQNEAQ (reference sequence). The CDR3 totals 15 residues. The germline V and J ends were trimmed by 5 bases and 0 bases, with 11 bases remaining between them. In DNA, the CDR3 is TGTGCCAGCAGCCCCGGTAGTTTCTCTGGAAACACCATATATTTT. Its translation: CASSPGSFSGNTIYF. Filled out from reference TRBV7-9 and TRBJ1-3, the complete variable domain reads DTGVSQNPRHKITKRGQNVTFRCDPISEHNRLYWYRQTLGQGPEFLTYFQNEAQLEKSRLLSDRFSAERPKGSFSTLEIQRTEQGDSAMYLCASSPGSFSGNTIYFGEGSWLTVV.

This CDR3 reads CSARGWWQAQFF. The CDR3, as DNA: TGCAGTGCTAGGGGGTGGTGGCAGGCCCAGTTCTTC. The V gene is TRBV20-1, the J gene TRBJ2-1; D call uncertain. Trimming left V 3 bases short and J 13 bases short, with 16 bases between. CDR1 DFQATT and CDR2 SNEGSKA come from the germline V gene (reference sequence). This CDR3 comprises 12 residues.

The chain carries TRBV7-9 and TRBJ2-3, with D maybe TRBD1 (5 bases). This CDR3 region has 15 residues. Trimming cost V 5 bases and J 2 bases, with 14 bases left between them. Germline CDR1 SEHNR, CDR2 FQNEAQ (reference sequence). This CDR3 is CASSASRELTDTQYF. In DNA form, the CDR3 reads TGTGCCAGCAGCGCCTCCAGGGAACTCACAGATACGCAGTATTTT.

This chain joins TRBV20-1 and TRBJ2-5; maybe TRBD2 (6 bases). The CDR3 is made up of 11 amino acids. The germline gives CDR1 DFQATT, CDR2 SNEGSKA (reference sequence). The CDR3 nucleotides read TGCGGGGTAGCGGACTCAAAGACCCAGTACTTC. Its protein is CGVADSKTQYF.

This chain connects TRBV28 to TRBJ1-1; 9 nucleotides match TRBD1. V trimming: 6 bases; J trimming: 7 bases; junction bases outside the gene matches: 6. Germline V gene data show CDR1 as MDHEN and CDR2 as SYDVKM. The CDR3 has 13 amino acids. CDR3 nucleotides: TGTGCCAGCAGCTTGGGACAGGGAGGTGAAGCTTTCTTT. Protein product: CASSLGQGGEAFF.

The chain has TRBV20-1 and TRBJ2-5; D call uncertain. This CDR3 region has 13 residues. The V gene lost 3 bases and the J gene lost 7 bases, with 15 bases spanning the gap. Germline CDR1 is DFQATT and CDR2 is SNEGSKA (reference sequence). The CDR3 protein is CSASSVGIGTQYF. The CDR3 DNA reads TGCAGTGCTAGTTCCGTAGGGATAGGGACCCAGTACTTC.

This clonotype occurred a few times. The genes are TRBV7-2 and TRBJ1-3; D is unresolved. This CDR3 region has 16 residues. CDR1 is SGHTA, CDR2 FQGNSA, per germline. With 1 base removed from V and 0 bases from J, the gap between germline ends came to 10 bases. Here the CDR3 DNA reads TGTGCCAGCAGCTTAGTTGGTTGGAGCTCTGGAAACACCATATATTTT. Protein: CASSLVGWSSGNTIYF.

This clonotype was picked up a small number of times. The V gene is TRBV6-1, the J gene TRBJ2-1; D gene uncertain. V was clipped by 1 base and J by 8 bases, with 6 bases between them. This CDR3 region has 12 residues. CDR1 and CDR2 from the germline V gene are MNHNS and SASEGT. CDR3 region: CASSEEGYEQFF. As DNA, the CDR3 is TGTGCCAGCAGTGAAGAGGGCTATGAGCAGTTCTTC.

By its share, this clonotype is medium-sized. The chain carries TRBV7-6 and TRBJ1-5, with D unresolved. Germline-derived CDR1 and CDR2 are SGHVS and FNYEAQ. V lost 5 bases to trimming and J lost 5 bases, with 10 bases between them. CDR3 length: 13 amino acids. The CDR3 region has the DNA TGTGCCAGCAGCCCACAGAGGCATCAGCCCCAGCATTTT. Residues: CASSPQRHQPQHF. The variable domain in full, completed from reference TRBV7-6 and TRBJ1-5, reads GAGVSQSPRYKVTKRGQDVALRCDPISGHVSLYWYRQALGQGPEFLTYFNYEAQQDKSGLPNDRFSAERPEGSISTLTIQRTEQRDSAMYRCASSPQRHQPQHFGDGTRLSIL.

The rearrangement joins TRBV20-1 to TRBJ2-7; D might be TRBD1 (5 bases). The germline V and J ends were trimmed by 1 base and 2 bases, with 9 bases remaining between them. Per the germline V gene, CDR1 is DFQATT and CDR2 is SNEGSKA (reference sequence). The CDR3 is 13 amino acids. CDR3 DNA: TGCAGTGCTAGAGGAGACAGTGCCTACGAGCAGTACTTC. Amino acid sequence: CSARGDSAYEQYF.

Only a few counts were recorded for this clonotype. The chain carries TRBV5-6 and TRBJ1-2; D remains unclear. Per the germline V gene, CDR1 is SGHDT and CDR2 is YYEEEE. V lost 0 bases, J lost 0 bases, and 15 bases lay in between. The CDR3 extends over 17 amino acids. The CDR3 spells CASSLGQVPLANYGYTF. The CDR3 DNA sequence: TGTGCCAGCAGCTTGGGGCAGGTGCCGCTGGCTAACTATGGCTACACCTTC. Using reference TRBV5-6 and TRBJ1-2 for the parts outside the CDR3, the full variable domain is DAGVTQSPTHLIKTRGQQVTLRCSPKSGHDTVSWYQQALGQGPQFIFQYYEEEERQRGNFPDRFSGHQFPNYSSELNVNALLLGDSALYLCASSLGQVPLANYGYTFGSGTRLTVV.

The chain combines TRBV28 with TRBJ1-2; 7 bases agree with TRBD1. V lost 2 bases, J lost 8 bases, and 11 bases stayed unmatched. CDR3 size: 15 residues. From germline, CDR1 is MDHEN and CDR2 SYDVKM. CDR3 nucleotides: TGTGCCAGCAGTTTACTCTCTGAGACAGGGCAAGGCTACACCTTC. The encoded protein is CASSLLSETGQGYTF.

Relative to its sample, this clonotype is medium-sized. The rearrangement joins TRBV4-3 to TRBJ2-7; D gene unclear. CDR1 and CDR2 from the germline V gene are LGHNA and YSLEER. The CDR3 sequence is 13 residues long. Trimming took off 3 bases at V and 2 bases at J, with 8 bases between the two ends. The CDR3 reads CASSQYLTYEQYF. CDR3 bases: TGCGCCAGCAGCCAGTATCTTACCTACGAGCAGTACTTC.

The V and J genes are TRBV5-6 and TRBJ2-5; tentative D call: TRBD2 (5 bases). Trimming removed 4 bases from V and 1 base from J, with 14 bases in between. This CDR3 region has 15 residues. Germline values: CDR1 SGHDT, CDR2 YYEEEE. For the CDR3, the DNA is TGTGCCAGCAGCGCCCTGAGCGGCATCCAAGAGACCCAGTACTTC. It specifies CASSALSGIQETQYF.

The chain has TRBV28 and TRBJ2-1; 10 nucleotides match TRBD2. Germline values: CDR1 MDHEN, CDR2 SYDVKM. CDR3 length: 17 amino acids. After removal of 6 bases from V and 3 bases from J, the junction contained 11 bases not matched to a gene. DNA of the CDR3: TGTGCCAGCAGCCGATATACTAGCGGGGTCCTCTACAATGAGCAGTTCTTC. This sequence encodes CASSRYTSGVLYNEQFF.

The chain has TRBV6-2 or TRBV6-3 and TRBJ1-5; TRBD1 is a possible D gene (6 bases). Trimming pared 2 bases from V and 7 bases from J, leaving 12 bases between. Germline-derived CDR1 and CDR2 are MNHEY and SVGEGT. The CDR3 runs 14 residues. CDR3 region: CASSYGGAGQPQHF. Here the CDR3 DNA reads TGTGCCAGCAGTTACGGGGGGGCTGGACAGCCCCAGCATTTT.

The chain couples TRBV15 to TRBJ2-3; D is unresolved. Germline V CDR1 and CDR2: LNHNV, YYDKDF (reference sequence). Trimming stripped 0 bases from V and 4 bases from J, with 8 bases between. The length of the CDR3 is 14 residues. CDR3: CATSREGGADTQYF. The CDR3 coding sequence is TGTGCCACCAGCAGAGAAGGCGGAGCAGATACGCAGTATTTT.

This clonotype has only a few counts. V gene TRBV20-1 combines with J gene TRBJ2-7, with 12 bases that match TRBD2. This CDR3 has 15 amino acids. The V gene end was trimmed by 6 bases and the J gene end by 0 bases; junction bases not matched to a gene: 6. Germline assignment: CDR1 DFQATT and CDR2 SNEGSKA (reference sequence). The DNA of the CDR3 is TGCAGTGCCATTGGGACTAGCGGGTTCTCCTACGAGCAGTACTTC. This codes for CSAIGTSGFSYEQYF.

The chain has TRBV28 and TRBJ2-7; 7 nucleotides agree with TRBD2. The V and J ends lost 8 bases and 1 base, in that order; junction bases with no gene match: 11. CDR3 length: 15 residues. Germline CDR1 reads MDHEN; CDR2 reads SYDVKM. Written as DNA, the CDR3 is TGTGCCAGCCGAGGGGTGTGGGGGGGTTCCTACGAGCAGTACTTC. Translating it yields CASRGVWGGSYEQYF.